These T cell receptor beta chains were read from a single sample in a study of Ad26.COV2.S vaccination and SARS-CoV-2 variants. Clones were sequenced by immunoSEQ multiplex PCR, and TCRdb holds only the in-frame ones, with some missing. The sample shows a few hundred thousand clones, roughly 88% of them seen only once. Here the sequenced sample was peripheral blood, taken in a trial of Ad26.COV2.S vaccine versus placebo. The source is a person aged 18-65 years who received the Ad26.COV2.S COVID-19 vaccine or a placebo. The CDR3 runs from the conserved cysteine through the conserved F or W. D genes are given only for firm matches. Clone size is shown for a subset of rows, as once, few, many or a class of expanded clone.

D gene,clone size,V gene,J gene,CDR3 length,CDR3 DNA,CDR3 protein
.,.,TRBV5-5,TRBJ1-6,13,TGTGCCAGCAGTCTCACCTTGGGTTCACCCCTCCACTTT,CASSLTLGSPLHF
TRBD2,.,TRBV11-2,TRBJ2-3,15,TGTGCCAGCAGCGGAGAAGGACTAGCGGGGGGGATACCAAATTTT,CASSGEGLAGGIPNF
.,.,TRBV6-6,TRBJ1-6,16,TGTGCCAGCAGTTACTCTTACGGGGGTAAGGGATCACCCCTCCACTTT,CASSYSYGGKGSPLHF
.,.,TRBV29-1,TRBJ2-7,13,TGCAGCGTTGTTTACACAAACTCCTACGAGCAGTACTTC,CSVVYTNSYEQYF
TRBD1,.,TRBV27,TRBJ2-5,16,TGTGCCAGCAGTTCTACAGGGGCCGTGATCCAAGAGACCCAGTACTTC,CASSSTGAVIQETQYF
.,.,TRBV11-2,TRBJ1-6,14,TGTGCCAGCAGCTTAGTTTCAGTCAATTCACCCCTCCACTTT,CASSLVSVNSPLHF
.,.,TRBV6-5,TRBJ2-2,14,TGTGCCAGCAGTTACGAAAGTATCACCGGGGAGCTGTTTTTT,CASSYESITGELFF
TRBD1,.,TRBV5-4,TRBJ2-1,16,TGTGCCAGCAGCTTGTACCGGACAGGGTCCTACAATGAGCAGTTCTTC,CASSLYRTGSYNEQFF
.,.,TRBV19,TRBJ2-7,13,TGTGCCAGTCAACCCTCGGGCTCCTACGAGCAGTACTTC,CASQPSGSYEQYF
.,.,TRBV7-8,TRBJ1-3,16,TGTGCCAGCAGCGGATATTCGGAGTCCGCCGGAAACACCATATATTTT,CASSGYSESAGNTIYF
.,.,TRBV30,TRBJ2-7,14,TGTGCCTGCTGGAGAGGAGGGGCGACCTACGAGCAGTACTTC,CACWRGGATYEQYF
.,.,TRBV5-5,TRBJ2-7,15,TGTGCCAGCAGCTTATGGACCCCTTACTCCTACGAGCAGTACTTC,CASSLWTPYSYEQYF
.,.,TRBV29-1,TRBJ2-3,12,TGCAGCGTTGAATTGGGCACAGATACGCAGTATTTT,CSVELGTDTQYF
.,.,TRBV9,TRBJ1-2,15,TGTGCCAGCAGCGTAGAAGGACAGCTGGGTCGAGGCTACACCTTC,CASSVEGQLGRGYTF
TRBD1,.,TRBV27,TRBJ1-5,18,TGTGCCAGCAGTCCCTTACAGGGGGCCCGCGCATCGGGTCAGCCCCAGCATTTT,CASSPLQGARASGQPQHF
TRBD1,.,TRBV7-6,TRBJ2-2,18,TGTGCCAGCAGCTTTTTCCAACGGACAGGGGGCGGGGCCGGGGAGCTGTTTTTT,CASSFFQRTGGGAGELFF
.,.,TRBV19,TRBJ1-4,15,TGTGCCAGTAGTATAAGAAGGCCCTTGGGTGAAAAACTGTTTTTT,CASSIRRPLGEKLFF
.,.,TRBV19,TRBJ2-1,16,TGTGCCAGTAGTATGAGCGGTTCTAGCTCCTACAATGAGCAGTTCTTC,CASSMSGSSSYNEQFF
.,.,TRBV2,TRBJ1-5,14,TGTGCCAGCAGTGTCCCCCGAAGGAATCAGCCCCAGCATTTT,CASSVPRRNQPQHF
.,.,TRBV10-3,TRBJ2-7,13,TGTGCCATCAGTGAATCTGTCACTACGGAGCAGTACTTC,CAISESVTTEQYF
TRBD1,.,TRBV9,TRBJ1-2,16,TGTGCCAGCAGCGTTAACGGGGACAGGGATAACTATGGCTACACCTTC,CASSVNGDRDNYGYTF
.,.,TRBV19,TRBJ2-3,15,TGTGCCAGTAGTATAGATATAAGGGACACAGATACGCAGTATTTT,CASSIDIRDTDTQYF
.,.,TRBV27,TRBJ1-2,15,TGTGCCAGCAGCCCCTCTGTGTGGGTTCAATATGGCTACACCTTC,CASSPSVWVQYGYTF
.,once,TRBV4-2,TRBJ1-4,14,TGTGCCAGCAGCCAAGGGCAGCGGAATGAAAAACTGTTTTTT,CASSQGQRNEKLFF
.,.,TRBV21-1,TRBJ2-5,13,TGTGCCAGCAGCCCCTGGTGGGGAGAGACCCAGTACTTC,CASSPWWGETQYF
TRBD1,.,TRBV6-2/TRBV6-3,TRBJ1-6,14,TGTGCCAGCAGTCAACAGGGGTTGGATTCACCCCTCCACTTT,CASSQQGLDSPLHF
.,.,TRBV5-5,TRBJ1-4,15,TGTGCCAGCAGCGCCAGACAGCAAGCTAATGAAAAACTGTTTTTT,CASSARQQANEKLFF
TRBD2,few,TRBV6-4,TRBJ2-7,13,TGTGCCAGCAGTGACTCGGCTAGCGGGGCGCAGTACTTC,CASSDSASGAQYF
.,few,TRBV18,TRBJ1-5,13,TGTGCCAGCTCACCGCAGACAGATCAGCCCCAGCATTTT,CASSPQTDQPQHF
.,.,TRBV27,TRBJ2-7,12,TGTGCCAGCCATGGTAACTCCTACGAGCAGTACTTC,CASHGNSYEQYF
TRBD2,.,TRBV7-8,TRBJ2-7,14,TGTGCCAGCAGGGAGGGACTAGCCGCCTACGAGCAGTACTTC,CASREGLAAYEQYF
TRBD1,once,TRBV2,TRBJ2-3,14,TGTGCCAGCAGCAGGGACAGCAGCACAGATACGCAGTATTTT,CASSRDSSTDTQYF
TRBD1,.,TRBV19,TRBJ1-5,20,TGTGCCAGTAGTCCAACCGCCGGGACAGGGCTCAGTTATAGCAATCAGCCCCAGCATTTT,CASSPTAGTGLSYSNQPQHF
.,.,TRBV12-3/TRBV12-4,TRBJ1-5,13,TGTGCCAGCAGTCGGGAACTCAATCAGCCCCAGCATTTT,CASSRELNQPQHF
.,.,TRBV5-5,TRBJ1-1,14,TGTGCCAGCAGCTTTTTAGGGAGGGACACTGAAGCTTTCTTT,CASSFLGRDTEAFF
.,.,TRBV10-1,TRBJ2-1,16,TGCGCCAGCAGTGACTTGGAGGGATCCATACTCAATGAGCAGTTCTTC,CASSDLEGSILNEQFF
.,.,TRBV4-2,TRBJ1-6,17,TGTGCCAGCAGCCTCACGAGGCCGGGGGAATATAATTCACCCCTCCACTTT,CASSLTRPGEYNSPLHF
.,.,TRBV29-1,TRBJ2-2,14,TGCAGCGTTGGGGCAAACTCGAACACCGGGGAGCTGTTTTTT,CSVGANSNTGELFF
TRBD2,.,TRBV4-3,TRBJ2-1,20,TGCGCCAGCAGCCAAGCTCTCATGGCGGGGGGGCTTTTCTCCTACAATGAGCAGTTCTTC,CASSQALMAGGLFSYNEQFF
.,.,TRBV4-3,TRBJ2-7,16,TGCGCCAGCAGCCAAGGGCCGGGGCAGGGCCCCTACGAGCAGTACTTC,CASSQGPGQGPYEQYF
.,.,TRBV7-7,TRBJ2-5,15,TGTGCTAGCAGCCGAGCCAGCAGCCTCCAAGAGACCCAGTACTTC,CASSRASSLQETQYF
.,.,TRBV30,TRBJ1-6,13,TGTGCCGGATCGGGGGGGACCAATTCACCCCTCCACTTT,CAGSGGTNSPLHF
TRBD1,.,TRBV6-5,TRBJ2-7,12,TGTGCCAGCAGAGCGGGGACAGGGGAGCAGTACTTC,CASRAGTGEQYF